This paragraph reports one T cell receptor beta chain. The antigen is unknown. The data originate from a study of T cell responses to AZD1222 COVID-19 vaccine. General study findings and limits: Clonal diversity was possibly underestimated, and white British individuals and females predominated among donors. Targets within unmutated variant regions were reportedly found for nearly half of spike-specific TCRs.

Data came from immunoSEQ multiplex PCR; TCRdb stores just in-frame clones and leaves some out. The data show tens of thousands of clones, almost 90% seen once. The germline V and J ends were trimmed by 5 bases and 7 bases, with 14 bases remaining between them. Germline V gives CDR1 SGHVS, CDR2 FNYEAQ. This CDR3 has 13 residues. The material sequenced was peripheral blood, taken on day 0 of AZD1222 vaccination. The sequence derives from an adult in good health. The V and J genes are TRBV7-6 and TRBJ1-2; a possible D gene is TRBD1 (5 bases). The CDR3 sequence: CASSNERGAGYTF. The CDR3 DNA sequence: TGTGCCAGCAGCAATGAAAGGGGCGCTGGCTACACCTTC.